Below are 25 T cell receptor beta chains sequenced from a single sample in a study of blood T cell repertoires in COVID-19. Assay: immunoSEQ multiplex PCR; the TCRdb copy retains only in-frame clones and omits some. The sample has about 200,000 clones, about 80% seen once. Sequenced sample: PBMCs or T cells enriched from blood (not recorded which). These receptors all come from a middle-aged man who had recovered from COVID-19.

V gene TRBV6-1 combines with J gene TRBJ2-7; no clear D. The CDR3 covers 14 residues. Trimming took 1 base from V and 0 from J, leaving 7 bases between them. CDR1 and CDR2 (germline): MNHNS, SASEGT. The CDR3 loop reads CASSEGASSYEQYF. For the CDR3, the DNA is TGTGCCAGCAGTGAAGGGGCCAGCTCCTACGAGCAGTACTTC.

In this sample, this clone turned up a few times. The chain employs TRBV10-2 and TRBJ2-1, with TRBD2 identical over 7 bases. The germline gives CDR1 WSHSY, CDR2 SAAADI. The CDR3 consists of 15 residues. Trimming removed 10 bases from V and 1 base from J; junction bases left unmatched: 10. CDR3 DNA sequence: TGCGCCACCCGCCTAGCGGACGATTCCTACAATGAGCAGTTCTTC. It is translated as CATRLADDSYNEQFF.

This clone occurred a few times. The gene calls are TRBV28 and TRBJ1-2; D possibly corresponds to TRBD1 (6 bases). The ends were cut back, 6 bases at V and 4 bases at J, with 9 bases in the middle. Germline CDR1 reads MDHEN; CDR2 reads SYDVKM. The CDR3 contains 12 residues. The CDR3 DNA reads TGTGCCAGCAGACCAGGGGCCTATGGCTACACCTTC. It specifies CASRPGAYGYTF.

CDR3 in DNA: TGTGCCAGCAGCCTACGGACAGCTAGAGTTGAAGCTTTCTTT. Its translation: CASSLRTARVEAFF. The chain carries TRBV3-1 (or the pseudogene TRBV3-2) and TRBJ1-1, with D perhaps matching TRBD1 (6 bases). The CDR3 sequence is 14 residues long. Per germline, CDR1 LGHDT and CDR2 YNNKEL (reference sequence). V was shortened by 4 bases and J by 7 bases, with 16 bases between the two germline ends.

This chain uses TRBV2 with TRBJ1-5, with a tentative D call TRBD1 (5 bases). Trimming left V 3 bases short and J 4 bases short, with 13 bases between. CDR1 is SNHLY and CDR2 is FYNNEI in the germline V gene. There are 15 residues in the CDR3. The CDR3: CASSDSGNGNQPQHF. As DNA, the CDR3 is TGTGCCAGCAGTGATTCAGGGAATGGAAATCAGCCCCAGCATTTT.

The chain couples TRBV6-6 to TRBJ2-3; D is unresolved. Trimming took off 8 bases at V and 2 bases at J, with 11 bases between the two ends. The CDR3 covers 13 residues. Germline CDR1 reads MNHNY; CDR2 reads SVGAGI (reference sequence). This CDR3 reads CASARAHTDTQYF. CDR3 nucleotides: TGTGCCAGCGCGAGAGCCCACACAGATACGCAGTATTTT.

The sample holds a few counts of this clone. J is TRBJ1-5 and V is TRBV5-1, with 7 bases that match TRBD1. CDR3 length equals 16 residues. Germline V lookup: CDR1 SGHRS, CDR2 YFSETQ. J gave up 0 bases and V 2 bases, and 5 bases lay outside the gene matches. The CDR3 loop is CASSFQDRLSNQPQHF. DNA for the CDR3: TGCGCCAGCAGCTTCCAGGACAGGCTTAGCAATCAGCCCCAGCATTTT.

A single count supports this clone. This sequence joins TRBV28 and TRBJ1-2; no clear D gene. V was trimmed by 3 bases and J by 2 bases, leaving 7 bases between them. Germline V gene data show CDR1 as MDHEN and CDR2 as SYDVKM. The CDR3 sequence is 13 residues long. CDR3 DNA sequence: TGTGCCAGCAGTTTGCACCTAAACTATGGCTACACCTTC. Protein product: CASSLHLNYGYTF.

This clone showed up just a few times. This chain connects TRBV19 to TRBJ2-1; 10 nucleotides agree with TRBD2. V shed 3 bases, J shed 6 bases, and the junction held 5 bases outside the gene matches. Germline V gene lookup returns CDR1 LNHDA and CDR2 SQIVND (reference sequence). The CDR3 has 15 amino acids. In DNA, the CDR3 is TGTGCCAGTAGTATTCTAGCGGGGGACCCCAATGAGCAGTTCTTC. It encodes CASSILAGDPNEQFF.

The chain has TRBV5-1 and TRBJ1-2, with 12 bases lining up with TRBD1. The CDR3 is 16 residues long. The germline V gene encodes CDR1 SGHRS and CDR2 YFSETQ. V lost 4 bases and J lost 4; bases outside the gene matches: 8. This CDR3 is CASSPRDRGLVYGYTF. The CDR3 DNA sequence: TGCGCCAGCAGCCCCCGGGACAGGGGGCTTGTCTATGGCTACACCTTC.

The J gene is TRBJ1-6, the V gene TRBV4-3; a possible D gene is TRBD1 (5 bases). The V end lost 0 bases, the J end lost 4 bases, and 19 bases lay between the germline ends. Germline CDR1 reads LGHNA; CDR2 reads YSLEER. CDR3 length: 19 residues. CDR3 residues: CASSQDLDGGDLYNSPLHF. The CDR3 DNA is TGCGCCAGCAGCCAAGATCTGGATGGGGGGGACCTTTATAATTCACCCCTCCACTTT.

This rearrangement joins TRBV10-3 to TRBJ1-5; D may be TRBD1 (6 bases). This CDR3 has 12 amino acids. Germline V gives CDR1 ENHRY, CDR2 SYGVKD. The V end lost 6 bases, the J end lost 11 bases, and 14 bases lay between the germline ends. This CDR3 is CAISDNRDTQHF. CDR3 bases: TGTGCCATCAGCGACAACCGGGACACCCAGCATTTT.

V usage is TRBV3-1 (or the pseudogene TRBV3-2) and J usage is TRBJ2-5, with 8 bases that match TRBD2. The length of the CDR3 is 16 residues. Germline CDR1 LGHDT, CDR2 YNNKEL (reference sequence). V shed 1 base and J 1 base; nucleotides not matched to a gene: 5. CDR3 sequence: CASSQVVAGGQETQYF. CDR3 coding DNA: TGTGCCAGCAGCCAAGTGGTGGCGGGGGGCCAAGAGACCCAGTACTTC.

This clone has just one count. V gene TRBV19 combines with J gene TRBJ1-2; D is unclear. Germline V gene data show CDR1 as LNHDA and CDR2 as SQIVND (reference sequence). The CDR3 runs to 12 residues. Trimming stripped 9 bases from V and 0 bases from J, with 8 bases between. The CDR3 DNA reads TGTGCCAGGAGCGCAGCTAACTATGGCTACACCTTC. Translated: CARSAANYGYTF.

This clone has ten or more counts. The chain employs TRBV7-9 and TRBJ1-6, with D tentatively TRBD1 (6 bases). V was clipped by 5 bases and J by 5 bases, with 13 bases between them. The CDR3 covers 15 residues. CDR1 and CDR2 from the germline V gene are SEHNR and FQNEAQ (reference sequence). CDR3 sequence reads: CASSGPAGDNSPLHF. The CDR3 nucleotides are TGTGCCAGCAGCGGCCCCGCAGGGGATAATTCACCCCTCCACTTT.

This clone was picked up a small number of times. The chain couples TRBV7-2 to TRBJ2-7, with 13 positions matching TRBD2. The CDR3 sequence is 16 residues long. CDR1 is SGHTA, CDR2 FQGNSA, per germline. V dropped 5 bases and J dropped 2; count of bases not matched to a gene: 6. The CDR3 is CASSTTSGGAPYEQYF. The CDR3 nucleotides read TGTGCCAGCAGCACAACTAGCGGGGGGGCCCCCTACGAGCAGTACTTC.

The CDR3 coding sequence is TGCAGCGCCCAGGGACAGGGGGCATATACTGAAGCTTTCTTT. Its translation: CSAQGQGAYTEAFF. V is TRBV29-1 and J is TRBJ1-1; 12 nucleotides line up with TRBD1. Germline assignment: CDR1 SQVTM and CDR2 ANQGSEA. The CDR3 sequence is 14 residues long. V trimming: 7 bases; J trimming: 5 bases; junction bases outside the gene matches: 8.

V and J are TRBV2 and TRBJ2-1; 16 nucleotides align to TRBD2. Germline loops: CDR1 SNHLY, CDR2 FYNNEI. The trim removed 7 bases at V and 6 bases at J, leaving 3 bases unmatched. The CDR3 length is 15 residues. For the CDR3, the DNA is TGTGCCAGCACCGGGACTAGCGGGGGGGCCAATGAGCAGTTCTTC. This translates into CASTGTSGGANEQFF.

The chain recombines TRBV5-1 with TRBJ1-2; D is possibly TRBD1 (5 bases). Trimming shortened V by 4 bases and J by 8 bases, and 12 bases separated the two germline ends. Germline V CDR1 and CDR2: SGHRS, YFSETQ. The CDR3 contains 12 residues. The CDR3 is CASSRDFGGYTF. The DNA of the CDR3 is TGCGCCAGCAGCCGGGACTTTGGGGGCTACACCTTC.

This clone was detected only once. The genes are TRBV27 and TRBJ2-7; TRBD2 aligns across 9 bases. The CDR3 totals 15 residues. Germline values: CDR1 MNHEY, CDR2 SMNVEV (reference sequence). V trimming: 6 bases; J trimming: 1 base; junction bases outside the gene matches: 7. The CDR3 bases are TGTGCCAGCAGCCTTAGCGGGGGCGGGTCCTACGAGCAGTACTTC. This sequence encodes CASSLSGGGSYEQYF.

The chain joins TRBV7-2 to TRBJ2-7, with D perhaps TRBD2 (5 bases). V was clipped by 1 base and J by 0 bases, with 10 bases between them. The CDR3 is 15 residues long. Germline CDR1 SGHTA, CDR2 FQGNSA. DNA of the CDR3: TGTGCCAGCAGCTTAGGGACGGGAATCTCCTACGAGCAGTACTTC. Its protein is CASSLGTGISYEQYF.

The rearrangement joins TRBV5-1 to TRBJ2-7, with 8 bases aligning to TRBD1. This CDR3 contains 14 residues. Germline trimming cut 3 bases from V and 2 bases from J; bases unmatched to any gene: 4. Germline CDR1 is SGHRS and CDR2 is YFSETQ. CDR3 residues: CASSWGDRPYEQYF. For the CDR3, the DNA is TGCGCCAGCAGCTGGGGGGACAGGCCCTACGAGCAGTACTTC.

The rearrangement links TRBV4-1 to TRBJ1-4; a weak D match, TRBD1 (5 bases). V was pared by 1 base and J by 8 bases, with 14 bases between. Per germline, CDR1 MGHRA and CDR2 YSYEKL. This CDR3 has 15 residues. CDR3 loop: CASSQGVREVEKLFF. The CDR3 nucleotides read TGCGCCAGCAGCCAAGGGGTCAGGGAGGTAGAAAAACTGTTTTTT.

V and J are TRBV5-8 and TRBJ2-1, with D unclear. The CDR3 runs 11 residues. Per the germline V gene, CDR1 is SGHTS and CDR2 is YDEGEE. Trimming shortened V by 4 bases and J by 9 bases, and 8 bases separated the two germline ends. The CDR3 bases are TGTGCCAGCAGCCGAACAAGTGAGCAGTTCTTC. Protein product: CASSRTSEQFF.

The rearrangement uses TRBV11-3 and TRBJ1-1; D unresolved. This CDR3 spans 14 amino acids. The V gene's germline CDR1 is SGHNT and CDR2 YENEEA. V was trimmed by 5 bases and J by 0 bases, leaving 10 bases between them. The CDR3 sequence: CASSPRGMNTEAFF. The CDR3 DNA is TGTGCCAGCAGCCCACGGGGAATGAACACTGAAGCTTTCTTT.